Below, 29 T cell receptor beta chains from the same sample are listed, as sequenced in a study of regulatory T cells in long-lasting Graves disease. Arm-PCR of CDR3 regions and iRepertoire HTBI primers were the basis on which TCR beta libraries were built. TCRdb itself ran the multiplex PCR reads through MiXCR, one entry per CDR3 protein. The sample holds 600,000 to 650,000 distinct CDR3 sequences, roughly 15% seen once. Time point: newly diagnosed GD, antithyroid drugs for less than 3 months. PBMC-derived RNA was used for the TCR library. These records were also assigned to another study, of T cells in Graves' hyperthyroidism and ophthalmopathy.

The input for sequencing was peripheral blood mononuclear cells (PBMCs), taken at new diagnosis, from a patient treated with antithyroid drugs. Receptors were obtained from a woman in her 30s with Graves disease.

J is TRBJ2-1 and V is TRBV6-2 or TRBV6-3, with 8 nucleotides matching TRBD2. CDR3 length equals 15 residues. V was pared by 7 bases and J by 9 bases, with 14 bases of the junction left unmatched. Germline V gene lookup returns CDR1 MNHEY and CDR2 SVGEGT. The CDR3 coding sequence is TGTGCCAGCACCGTGGATAGCGGGGACCGCGGTGAGCAGTTCTTC. Translating gives CASTVDSGDRGEQFF.

Only a few counts were recorded for this clonotype. The chain carries TRBV27 and TRBJ2-2; tentative D call: TRBD2 (6 bases). This CDR3 comprises 15 residues. V was trimmed by 3 bases and J by 3 bases, leaving 11 bases between them. From germline, CDR1 is MNHEY and CDR2 SMNVEV (reference sequence). As DNA, the CDR3 is TGTGCCAGCAGTTTTTCGGGAGTTCACACCGGGGAGCTGTTTTTT. It specifies CASSFSGVHTGELFF.

The chain links TRBV18 to TRBJ2-4; D possibly uses TRBD1 or TRBD2 (5 bases each). V was trimmed by 3 bases and J by 8 bases, leaving 17 bases between them. CDR3 length: 15 amino acids. Per the germline V gene, CDR1 is KGHSH and CDR2 is LQKENI. CDR3 nucleotide sequence: TGTGCCAGCTCACCGGGGACCCCTACGAGCTACATTCAGTACTTC. Translated, it gives CASSPGTPTSYIQYF.

The CDR3 sequence: CASSQETGGNQPQHF. The CDR3 DNA sequence: TGCGCCAGCAGCCAAGAGACAGGGGGCAATCAGCCCCAGCATTTT. The V call is TRBV4-1, the J call TRBJ1-5, with 8 bases matching TRBD1. Germline CDR1 and CDR2: MGHRA and YSYEKL. This CDR3 spans 15 amino acids. Germline trimming cut 0 bases from V and 2 bases from J; bases unmatched to any gene: 0.

This clonotype was counted at least ten times. The rearrangement uses TRBV3-1 and TRBJ1-2, with a possible D match to TRBD1 (5 bases). Between the trimmed V and J ends, which lost 0 bases and 6 bases, there was a span of 17 bases. The CDR3 runs 16 residues. CDR1 is LGHDT, CDR2 YNNKEL, per germline (reference sequence). This chain's CDR3 is CASSQETQGVVDGYTF. The CDR3 DNA is TGTGCCAGCAGCCAAGAAACTCAGGGAGTTGTGGATGGCTACACCTTC.

This clonotype appeared a few times. A much larger clone lies a single base off, so this may be a read error. Here the CDR3 omits its conserved ending phenylalanine or tryptophan, so a read error is the likely source. The chain joins TRBV10-3 to TRBJ2-1; TRBD2 aligns across 7 bases. CDR1 and CDR2 from the germline V gene are ENHRY and SYGVKD. After removal of 1 base from V and 8 bases from J, the junction contained 8 bases not matched to a gene. This CDR3 has 15 amino acids. The CDR3 DNA sequence: TGTGCCATCAGTGAGTGGGGCGGGAGAGTTGATGAGCAGTTCCTC. It specifies CAISEWGGRVDEQFL.

This clonotype was detected ten times or more. The chain has TRBV12-3 or TRBV12-4 and TRBJ1-2; D gene ambiguous. Trimming stripped 5 bases from V and 3 bases from J, with 16 bases between. The CDR3 length is 15 residues. The CDR3 DNA follows: TGTGCCAGCAGTAAGTCAGGTGCTTCATACTATGGCTACACCTTC. It encodes CASSKSGASYYGYTF.

This clonotype was detected a few times. V and J are TRBV7-2 and TRBJ1-6; D is perhaps TRBD1 (5 bases). This CDR3 spans 16 amino acids. Trimming removed 5 bases from V and 7 bases from J, with 18 bases in between. The germline gives CDR1 SGHTA, CDR2 FQGNSA. CDR3 residues: CASSRTGEALNSPLHF. The CDR3 DNA is TGTGCCAGCAGCCGAACGGGGGAAGCACTGAATTCACCCCTCCACTTT.

Only a few counts were recorded for this clonotype. The CDR3 loop is CAFGGTNTGELFF. Written as DNA, the CDR3 is TGTGCCTTCGGGGGGACGAACACCGGGGAGCTGTTTTTT. The J gene is TRBJ2-2, the V gene TRBV7-9, with 7 positions matching TRBD2. The V gene's germline CDR1 is SEHNR and CDR2 FQNEAQ (reference sequence). The V and J ends lost 11 bases and 0 bases, in that order; junction bases with no gene match: 3. This CDR3 is built from 13 residues.

This clonotype was detected ten times or more. This chain uses TRBV7-9 with TRBJ2-7, with 7 bases aligning to TRBD2. V lost 4 bases to trimming and J lost 6 bases; unmatched junction nucleotides: 3. There are 12 residues in the CDR3. Germline values: CDR1 SEHNR, CDR2 FQNEAQ (reference sequence). CDR3: CASSWRESEQYF. CDR3 DNA sequence: TGTGCCAGCAGCTGGCGGGAGAGCGAGCAGTACTTC.

The V and J genes are TRBV28 and TRBJ2-1, with D hard to call. Germline V lookup: CDR1 MDHEN, CDR2 SYDVKM. CDR3 length: 14 residues. The V gene lost 5 bases and the J gene lost 5 bases, with 13 bases spanning the gap. The CDR3 DNA reads as TGTGCCAGCAGTACCGCTGGACCCAACAATGAGCAGTTCTTC. This sequence encodes CASSTAGPNNEQFF.

V and J are TRBV11-2 and TRBJ2-7; D possibly corresponds to TRBD1 (5 bases). CDR1 is SGHAT and CDR2 is FQNNGV in the germline V gene. The ends were cut back, 2 bases at V and 6 bases at J, with 26 bases in the middle. CDR3 length: 18 amino acids. This CDR3 reads CASSLRPPSDSVVSEQYF. Here the CDR3 DNA reads TGTGCCAGCAGCTTACGGCCCCCCTCCGACAGTGTAGTCTCCGAGCAGTACTTC.

Concerning this clonotype: This may arise from a read error, as a much more abundant clone is one base away. The chain is built from TRBV6-1 and TRBJ2-7; D might be TRBD2 (6 bases). The CDR3 sequence is 15 residues long. Germline V gene data show CDR1 as MNHNS and CDR2 as SASEGT. Trimming stripped 1 base from V and 4 bases from J, with 14 bases between. The CDR3 DNA reads TGTGCCAGCAGTGAAGGTGCTAGCGAGAGGTACGAGCAGTACTTC. It encodes CASSEGASERYEQYF.

In this sample, this clonotype turned up a few times. This may be a read error, as it is one base from a much larger clone. The rearrangement joins TRBV7-2 to TRBJ2-7, with a weak D call TRBD2 (5 bases). The germline gives CDR1 SGHTA, CDR2 FQGNSA. The CDR3 loop spans 14 amino acids. The CDR3 loop is CAGSPLSGAYEQYF. Here the CDR3 DNA reads TGTGCCGGCAGCCCTCTATCCGGGGCCTACGAGCAGTACTTC.

This clonotype was seen a few times. V gene TRBV12-3 or TRBV12-4 combines with J gene TRBJ2-3; 11 nucleotides agree with TRBD2. This CDR3 spans 20 amino acids. Losses at the gene ends were 5 bases for V and 2 bases for J; bases not matched to a gene: 18. The CDR3 bases are TGTGCCAGCAGTCCATTACCGGGACTAGCGGTACTGGAAGCCACAGATACGCAGTATTTT. It encodes CASSPLPGLAVLEATDTQYF.

In this sample, this clonotype turned up many times. This sequence joins TRBV7-3 and TRBJ2-5, with 11 bases fitting TRBD2. Germline loops: CDR1 SGHTA, CDR2 FQGTGA. The CDR3 extends over 15 amino acids. Germline trimming cut 5 bases from V and 3 bases from J; bases unmatched to any gene: 5. The CDR3 protein is CASSELAGAEETQYF. CDR3 DNA sequence: TGTGCCAGCAGCGAACTAGCGGGGGCTGAAGAGACCCAGTACTTC.

This clonotype was counted at least ten times. The chain has TRBV6-1 and TRBJ2-1; D remains unclear. Germline CDR1 and CDR2: MNHNS and SASEGT. This CDR3 region has 14 residues. V was pared by 5 bases and J by 6 bases, with 14 bases between. This CDR3 reads CASSRRTYFNEQFF. DNA of the CDR3: TGTGCCAGCAGTAGACGGACCTACTTCAATGAGCAGTTCTTC.

This clonotype was seen many times. The J gene is TRBJ2-7, the V gene TRBV28, with 11 bases aligning to TRBD2. With V trimmed by 6 bases and J by 0 bases, 4 bases remained unmatched. CDR1 MDHEN and CDR2 SYDVKM come from the germline V gene. The CDR3 is 15 amino acids. The CDR3 here is CASSGGLAVSYEQYF. CDR3 coding DNA: TGTGCCAGCAGCGGGGGACTAGCGGTCTCCTACGAGCAGTACTTC.

This clonotype was seen many times. The genes are TRBV27 and TRBJ1-1; D is possibly TRBD1 (5 bases). V shed 6 bases and J shed 1 base, with 9 bases lying between them. CDR3 length: 13 amino acids. Germline V gives CDR1 MNHEY, CDR2 SMNVEV (reference sequence). In DNA form, the CDR3 reads TGTGCCAGCAGAGCCAGGGAGAACACTGAAGCTTTCTTT. Translated, it gives CASRARENTEAFF.

This chain joins TRBV7-2 and TRBJ2-3; D might be TRBD2 (6 bases). The CDR3 contains 15 residues. CDR1 is SGHTA, CDR2 FQGNSA, per germline. The V and J ends lost 5 bases and 4 bases respectively, with 16 bases between them. The CDR3 region is CASSLTEGNSDTQYF. The DNA of the CDR3 is TGTGCCAGCAGCCTTACGGAGGGGAATTCAGATACGCAGTATTTT.

This clonotype was seen ten or more times. This chain connects TRBV2 to TRBJ1-1; 7 positions agree with TRBD1. Unmatched junction bases numbered 8, after V lost 5 bases and J lost 2 bases. This CDR3 contains 15 residues. The germline gives CDR1 SNHLY, CDR2 FYNNEI. This chain's CDR3 is CASSLEQGINTEAFF. The CDR3 DNA is TGTGCCAGCAGTTTGGAACAGGGGATAAACACTGAAGCTTTCTTT.

A few counts support this clonotype. The chain has TRBV30 and TRBJ1-5, with D unresolved. V was clipped by 8 bases and J by 4 bases, with 15 bases between them. The CDR3 length is 13 residues. Germline CDR1 and CDR2: GTSNPN and SVGIG (reference sequence). In nucleotides, the CDR3 is TGTGCCGGATCCAGAGGTGGTAATCAGCCCCAGCATTTT. This gives the protein CAGSRGGNQPQHF.

This clonotype was found many times. The CDR3 sequence is CAIKGQQETQYF. The DNA for the CDR3 is TGTGCCATCAAGGGACAGCAAGAGACCCAGTACTTC. This rearrangement joins TRBV10-3 to TRBJ2-5; 7 positions agree with TRBD1. V gave up 7 bases and J gave up 2 bases; unmatched junction bases: 1. The CDR3 covers 12 residues. CDR1 ENHRY and CDR2 SYGVKD come from the germline V gene.

There are many counts of this clonotype. The rearrangement uses TRBV28 and TRBJ2-7, with 15 bases aligning to TRBD2. The CDR3 covers 18 residues. V lost 6 bases, J lost 4 bases, and 13 bases stayed unmatched. CDR1 is MDHEN, CDR2 SYDVKM, per germline. The CDR3 reads CASSYPRTSGRASYEQYF. For the CDR3, the DNA is TGTGCCAGCAGCTACCCCCGGACTAGCGGGAGGGCCTCTTACGAGCAGTACTTC.

This clonotype showed up many times. The CDR3 reads CASTNWDLNYEQYF. The CDR3 DNA is TGTGCCAGCACCAACTGGGATCTCAACTACGAGCAGTACTTC. V and J are TRBV2 and TRBJ2-7; D unresolved. Germline lookup yields CDR1 SNHLY and CDR2 FYNNEI. V gave up 7 bases and J gave up 3 bases, with 16 bases separating them. This CDR3 region has 14 residues.

This clonotype was recorded at least ten times. The chain carries TRBV14 and TRBJ1-1; D not resolved. This CDR3 has 16 residues. V lost 0 bases and J 1 base, leaving 12 bases between the germline ends. The germline gives CDR1 SGHDN, CDR2 FVKESK. For the CDR3, the DNA is TGTGCCAGCAGCCAAGATCTTGGGGAGGGGAACACTGAAGCTTTCTTT. Its protein product is CASSQDLGEGNTEAFF.

The chain joins TRBV6-4 to TRBJ1-1; TRBD1 aligns across 7 bases. Trimming took 5 bases from V and 14 from J; bases not matched to a gene: 14. The germline gives CDR1 MRHNA, CDR2 SNTAGT. The CDR3 has 13 amino acids. The CDR3 DNA is TGTGCCAGCAGTCAGCCCGGGACAGAGGATGTCTTCTTT. Its protein product is CASSQPGTEDVFF.

The CDR3 DNA reads as TGCAGTGCTAGAGATCAGGGACTGGCCTACGAGCAGTTCTTC. Amino acids: CSARDQGLAYEQFF. This chain uses TRBV20-1 with TRBJ2-1; D is perhaps TRBD2 (6 bases). CDR1 and CDR2 (germline): DFQATT, SNEGSKA (reference sequence). V was cut by 0 bases and J by 10 bases, with 16 bases left in between. The length of the CDR3 is 14 residues.

The rearrangement links TRBV3-1 to TRBJ2-5, with TRBD1 identical over 8 bases. Germline V gives CDR1 LGHDT, CDR2 YNNKEL (reference sequence). V was clipped by 0 bases and J by 5 bases; unmatched bases: 5. The CDR3 is 15 residues long. CDR3 DNA sequence: TGTGCCAGCAGCCAAGATAGTACAGGGGGTGAGACCCAGTACTTC. It is translated as CASSQDSTGGETQYF.